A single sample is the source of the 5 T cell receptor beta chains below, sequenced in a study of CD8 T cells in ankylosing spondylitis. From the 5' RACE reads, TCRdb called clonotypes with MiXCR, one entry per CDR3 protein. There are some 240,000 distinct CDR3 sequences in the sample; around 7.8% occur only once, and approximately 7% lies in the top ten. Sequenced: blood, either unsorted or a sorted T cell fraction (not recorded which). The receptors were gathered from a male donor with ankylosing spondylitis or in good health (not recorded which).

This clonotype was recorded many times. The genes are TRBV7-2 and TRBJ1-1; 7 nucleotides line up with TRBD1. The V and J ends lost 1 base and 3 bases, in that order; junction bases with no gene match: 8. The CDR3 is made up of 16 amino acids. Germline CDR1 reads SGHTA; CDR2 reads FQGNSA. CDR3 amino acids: CASSLGVGGGYTEAFF. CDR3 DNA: TGTGCCAGCAGCTTAGGGGTTGGAGGGGGCTACACTGAAGCTTTCTTT. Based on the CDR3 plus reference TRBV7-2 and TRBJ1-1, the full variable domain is GAGVSQSPSNKVTEKGKDVELRCDPISGHTALYWYRQSLGQGLEFLIYFQGNSAPDKSGLPSDRFSAERTGGSVSTLTIQRTQQEDSAVYLCASSLGVGGGYTEAFFGQGTRLTVV.

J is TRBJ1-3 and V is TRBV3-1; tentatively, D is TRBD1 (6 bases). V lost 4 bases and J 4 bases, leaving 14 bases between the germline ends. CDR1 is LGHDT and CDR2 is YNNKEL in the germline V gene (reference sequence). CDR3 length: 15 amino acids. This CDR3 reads CASSPGAGDGNTIYF. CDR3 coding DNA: TGTGCCAGCAGCCCGGGGGCAGGGGACGGAAACACCATATATTTT.

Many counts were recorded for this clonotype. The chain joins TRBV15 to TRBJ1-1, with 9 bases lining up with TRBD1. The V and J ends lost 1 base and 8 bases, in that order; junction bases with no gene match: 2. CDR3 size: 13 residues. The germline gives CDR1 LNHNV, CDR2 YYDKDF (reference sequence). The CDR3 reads CATSRVGQGEAFF. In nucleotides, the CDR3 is TGTGCCACCAGCAGAGTGGGACAGGGAGAAGCTTTCTTT.

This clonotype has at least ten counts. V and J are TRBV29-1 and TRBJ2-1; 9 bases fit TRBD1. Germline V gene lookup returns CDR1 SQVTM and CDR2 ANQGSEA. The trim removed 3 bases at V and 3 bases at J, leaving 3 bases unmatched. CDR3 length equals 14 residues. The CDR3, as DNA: TGCAGCGTTGACGGGACAGGGTTCTACAATGAGCAGTTCTTC. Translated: CSVDGTGFYNEQFF.

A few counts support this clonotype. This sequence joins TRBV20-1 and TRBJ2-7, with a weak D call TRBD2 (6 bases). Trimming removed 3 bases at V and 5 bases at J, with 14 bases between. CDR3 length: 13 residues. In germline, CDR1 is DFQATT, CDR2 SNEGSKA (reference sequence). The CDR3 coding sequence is TGCAGTGCTAGGCGGGGATCGCAGGACGAGCAGTACTTC. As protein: CSARRGSQDEQYF.